The 14 T cell receptor beta chains below come from one sample, sequenced in a study of blood T cell repertoires in COVID-19. TCRdb keeps only in-frame clones here, not all; method: immunoSEQ multiplex PCR. The sample contains 500,000 to 600,000 clones, around 90% of which appear only once. The sample comprised peripheral blood. The receptors were sampled from a woman in her 50s with COVID-19, enrolled during active disease.

The chain uses TRBV21-1 and TRBJ1-2. TRBV21-1 is a known pseudogene. The CDR3 loop spans 14 amino acids. This CDR3 is CASGGGGMGYGYTF. The DNA of the CDR3 is TGTGCCAGCGGAGGGGGGGGCATGGGCTATGGCTACACCTTC.

V and J are TRBV5-4 and TRBJ1-1; D is unclear. The germline V and J ends were trimmed by 4 bases and 4 bases, with 17 bases remaining between them. The germline gives CDR1 SGHNT, CDR2 YYREEE (reference sequence). There are 15 residues in the CDR3. CDR3 sequence (DNA): TGTGCCAGCAGCGCCGACCTATGGCAGGCCACTGAAGCTTTCTTT. Its translation is CASSADLWQATEAFF. Using reference TRBV5-4 and TRBJ1-1 for the parts outside the CDR3, the full variable domain is ETGVTQSPTHLIKTRGQQVTLRCSSQSGHNTVSWYQQALGQGPQFIFQYYREEENGRGNFPPRFSGLQFPNYSSELNVNALELDDSALYLCASSADLWQATEAFFGQGTRLTVV.

CDR3 region: CASSLGLAINEQFF. CDR3 in DNA: TGTGCCAGCAGCTTAGGACTAGCGATCAATGAGCAGTTCTTC. The chain joins TRBV11-2 to TRBJ2-1; 8 bases are shared with TRBD2. CDR1 and CDR2 (germline): SGHAT, FQNNGV. The CDR3 spans 14 residues. V was pared by 1 base and J by 6 bases, with 2 bases of the junction left unmatched.

This sequence joins TRBV28 and TRBJ1-2; TRBD1 aligns across 9 bases. Germline trimming cut 7 bases from V and 8 bases from J; bases unmatched to any gene: 14. The CDR3 totals 15 residues. Germline assignment: CDR1 MDHEN and CDR2 SYDVKM. CDR3 amino acids: CASTQGGQGLRGYTF. CDR3 DNA: TGTGCCAGCACCCAGGGGGGACAGGGCTTAAGAGGCTACACCTTC.

This clone is a singleton in its sample. The V call is TRBV18, the J call TRBJ1-6; no clear D. Germline V gives CDR1 KGHSH, CDR2 LQKENI. V lost 3 bases and J 6 bases, leaving 21 bases between the germline ends. CDR3 length equals 18 residues. The CDR3 region is CASSPTANGGDLNSPLHF. DNA of the CDR3: TGTGCCAGCTCACCCACGGCAAACGGCGGGGATCTTAATTCACCCCTCCACTTT.

This chain's CDR3 is CASRQQGFKEQYF. CDR3 bases: TGTGCCAGCCGGCAACAGGGCTTTAAGGAGCAGTACTTC. The chain couples TRBV12-3 or TRBV12-4 to TRBJ2-7, with D possibly being TRBD1 (6 bases). V dropped 8 bases and J dropped 7 bases, with 18 bases sitting between them. The CDR3 is 13 amino acids.

The J gene is TRBJ1-2, the V gene TRBV27; D is perhaps TRBD1 (5 bases). The germline V gene has CDR1 MNHEY and CDR2 SMNVEV (reference sequence). The CDR3 extends over 13 amino acids. The V and J ends lost 5 bases and 3 bases respectively, with 10 bases between them. The CDR3 region is CASSPDRHYGYTF. The CDR3 nucleotides are TGTGCCAGCAGTCCCGACAGACACTATGGCTACACCTTC.

The chain has TRBV5-4 and TRBJ1-2; perhaps TRBD1 as D (5 bases). The V end lost 4 bases, the J end lost 8 bases, and 15 bases lay between the germline ends. The CDR3 is made up of 13 amino acids. Germline values: CDR1 SGHNT, CDR2 YYREEE (reference sequence). The CDR3 bases are TGTGCCAGCAGCCAGGTGGGGGGGGACGGCTACACCTTC. Translated, it gives CASSQVGGDGYTF.

With regard to this clone: This same CDR3 is encoded by further DNA sequences in the sample. The chain recombines TRBV2 with TRBJ2-1; D is ambiguous. V shed 1 base and J shed 5 bases, with 6 bases lying between them. Germline CDR1 SNHLY, CDR2 FYNNEI. The length of the CDR3 is 13 residues. The CDR3 protein is CASSEGLNNEQFF. The CDR3 nucleotides are TGTGCCAGCAGTGAAGGTCTTAACAATGAGCAGTTCTTC.

In its sample, this clone was seen a few times. The chain recombines TRBV5-5 with TRBJ1-4; the D is unclear. Germline CDR1 is SGHKS and CDR2 is YYEKEE (reference sequence). The CDR3 totals 14 residues. V shed 1 base and J shed 0 bases, with 4 bases lying between them. In DNA form, the CDR3 reads TGTGCCAGCAGCTTGCGAGCAACTAATGAAAAACTGTTTTTT. Translating gives CASSLRATNEKLFF.

The chain is built from TRBV29-1 and TRBJ1-1, with D maybe TRBD1 (5 bases). The CDR3 is 11 residues long. Looked up from germline, CDR1 is SQVTM and CDR2 is ANQGSEA. Deletions cut 7 bases from V and 6 bases from J, with 12 bases between. The CDR3 coding sequence is TGCAGCGCCCAGGGACTTGCTGAAGCTTTCTTT. Translation gives CSAQGLAEAFF.

This clone occurred once. The V call is TRBV9, the J call TRBJ2-7; D call uncertain. Germline V gene sequence: CDR1 SGDLS, CDR2 YYNGEE. Trimming removed 4 bases from V and 5 bases from J, with 22 bases in between. CDR3 length equals 16 residues. DNA for the CDR3: TGTGCCAGCAGCTCCGTAGCCGCGACCTTGGCCCACGAGCAGTACTTC. It codes for CASSSVAATLAHEQYF.

The chain carries TRBV5-4 and TRBJ2-3; 11 positions match TRBD2. The CDR3 has 17 residues. Germline V lookup: CDR1 SGHNT, CDR2 YYREEE (reference sequence). V dropped 3 bases and J dropped 5; count of bases not matched to a gene: 11. CDR3 in amino acids: CASSSLAGGPIGDTQYF. The CDR3 region has the DNA TGTGCCAGCAGCTCCCTAGCGGGGGGACCGATAGGAGATACGCAGTATTTT.

The chain couples TRBV2 to TRBJ1-2, with 10 bases that match TRBD1. Germline V lookup: CDR1 SNHLY, CDR2 FYNNEI. CDR3 length equals 11 residues. After removal of 10 bases from V and 8 bases from J, the junction contained 4 bases not matched to a gene. The CDR3 sequence: CATWTGGGYTF. The CDR3 DNA is TGTGCCACCTGGACAGGGGGAGGCTACACCTTC.